These 15 T cell receptor beta chains originate from one sample sequenced in a study of T cell changes during pregnancy in multiple sclerosis. The table came from immunoSEQ multiplex PCR; TCRdb's copy has only in-frame clones and leaves some out. The sample gives under 65,000 clones, roughly 90% of which show up once; approximately 0.64% is in the top ten. Sequencing was performed on CD4+ T cells from peripheral blood mononuclear cells, taken after pregnancy. Receptors were obtained from a female donor with multiple sclerosis, enrolled in a pregnancy study.

This chain links TRBV6-6 with TRBJ2-2; D is perhaps TRBD2 (6 bases). CDR3 length: 15 amino acids. In germline, CDR1 is MNHNY, CDR2 SVGAGI (reference sequence). The V gene lost 5 bases and the J gene lost 3 bases, with 13 bases spanning the gap. CDR3 nucleotide sequence: TGTGCCAGCAGTAGCCTAGCGACCCACACCGGGGAGCTGTTTTTT. Its translation is CASSSLATHTGELFF.

The J gene is TRBJ1-2, the V gene TRBV7-2, with D unresolved. CDR1 and CDR2 from the germline V gene are SGHTA and FQGNSA. The CDR3 has 12 residues. The V end was cut by 5 bases, the J end by 8 bases, with 12 bases between. CDR3 region: CASSPSVGGYTF. CDR3 DNA sequence: TGTGCCAGCAGCCCTAGTGTAGGCGGCTACACCTTC.

This chain joins TRBV2 and TRBJ2-6, with D tentatively TRBD2 (5 bases). Trimming cost V 8 bases and J 1 base, with 18 bases left between them. The germline V gene has CDR1 SNHLY and CDR2 FYNNEI. This CDR3 contains 17 residues. This chain's CDR3 is CASAEGFYPSGANVLTF. As DNA, the CDR3 is TGTGCCAGCGCAGAGGGATTCTATCCTTCTGGGGCCAACGTCCTGACTTTC.

This rearrangement joins TRBV7-6 to TRBJ1-6, with TRBD1 matching over 10 bases. The CDR3 is made up of 19 amino acids. Germline lookup yields CDR1 SGHVS and CDR2 FNYEAQ. The J segment lost 0 bases and the V segment lost 2 bases, leaving 7 bases of the junction unmatched. The CDR3 nucleotides are TGTGCCAGCAGCTTAACCGGGACAGGGGATTACTCCTATAATTCACCCCTCCACTTT. Residues: CASSLTGTGDYSYNSPLHF.

J is TRBJ2-5 and V is TRBV7-3; 13 nucleotides align to TRBD2. V gave up 5 bases and J gave up 5 bases; unmatched junction bases: 5. The CDR3 is made up of 15 amino acids. Germline V gene lookup returns CDR1 SGHTA and CDR2 FQGTGA. This CDR3 reads CASSPTSGGWETQYF. As DNA, the CDR3 is TGTGCCAGCAGCCCGACTAGCGGGGGGTGGGAGACCCAGTACTTC.

This clone was detected only a few times. The chain combines TRBV30 with TRBJ1-1; D remains ambiguous. There are 14 residues in the CDR3. V lost 2 bases, J lost 8 bases, and 18 bases lay in between. Germline CDR1 and CDR2: GTSNPN and SVGIG (reference sequence). The CDR3 sequence is CAWSFLGRFTEAFF. DNA of the CDR3: TGTGCCTGGAGTTTCTTGGGCCGGTTCACGGAAGCTTTCTTT. Full variable domain (remainder filled in from reference TRBV30 and TRBJ1-1): SQTIHQWPATLVQPVGSPLSLECTVEGTSNPNLYWYRQAAGRGLQLLFYSVGIGQISSEVPQNLSASRPQDRQFILSSKKLLLSDSGFYLCAWSFLGRFTEAFFGQGTRLTVV.

This clone was detected once. This sequence joins TRBV6-5 and TRBJ2-2; 7 nucleotides line up with TRBD1. The germline V gene encodes CDR1 MNHEY and CDR2 SVGAGI. This CDR3 is built from 16 residues. V gave up 2 bases and J gave up 6 bases; unmatched junction bases: 9. For the CDR3, the DNA is TGTGCCAGCAGTTACCGGTTGGGGCAGGGGGCCGGGGAGCTGTTTTTT. Amino acid sequence: CASSYRLGQGAGELFF.

This chain joins TRBV19 and TRBJ2-1, with TRBD2 matching over 7 bases. Germline V CDR1 and CDR2: LNHDA, SQIVND (reference sequence). The CDR3 spans 14 residues. J was trimmed by 8 bases and V by 1 base; bases with no gene match: 5. The CDR3 region is CASSIGTSLDEQFF. CDR3 DNA: TGTGCCAGTAGTATAGGGACTAGTCTTGATGAGCAGTTCTTC.

This chain connects TRBV7-2 to TRBJ2-7; D is possibly TRBD2 (6 bases). The germline V and J ends were trimmed by 4 bases and 5 bases, with 18 bases remaining between them. There are 15 residues in the CDR3. From germline, CDR1 is SGHTA and CDR2 FQGNSA. This CDR3 is CASSSRDSLSHEQYF. The CDR3 bases are TGTGCCAGCAGCTCCCGGGACTCGCTTTCCCACGAGCAGTACTTC.

The chain recombines TRBV6-4 with TRBJ1-1, with 9 bases identical to TRBD1. The CDR3 contains 14 residues. Per the germline V gene, CDR1 is MRHNA and CDR2 is SNTAGT. V lost 6 bases, J lost 3 bases, and 5 bases stayed unmatched. The chain's CDR3 is CASREQGAHTEAFF. In nucleotides, the CDR3 is TGTGCCAGCAGGGAACAGGGGGCGCACACTGAAGCTTTCTTT.

V and J are TRBV5-1 and TRBJ2-1, with 7 bases identical to TRBD2. With V trimmed by 2 bases and J by 4 bases, 3 bases remained unmatched. Germline V gene data show CDR1 as SGHRS and CDR2 as YFSETQ. The length of the CDR3 is 14 residues. In DNA, the CDR3 is TGCGCCAGCAGCTTTAGACTAGCTTACAATGAGCAGTTCTTC. Encoded protein: CASSFRLAYNEQFF.

The CDR3 protein is CASGQGTRPGMGQYF. The CDR3 DNA follows: TGTGCCAGCGGGCAGGGGACCCGGCCCGGGATGGGGCAGTATTTT. The rearrangement uses TRBV6-5 and TRBJ2-3, with D tentatively TRBD1 (6 bases). This CDR3 has 15 amino acids. CDR1 and CDR2 from the germline V gene are MNHEY and SVGAGI. V gave up 8 bases and J gave up 11 bases, with 26 bases separating them.

This clone was counted once. The genes are TRBV7-8 and TRBJ2-1, with no clear D. The CDR3 is made up of 13 amino acids. The V gene lost 3 bases and the J gene lost 4 bases, with 7 bases spanning the gap. The germline V gene encodes CDR1 SGHVS and CDR2 FQNEAQ. The CDR3 spells CASSFNRYNEQFF. CDR3 sequence (DNA): TGTGCCAGCAGCTTTAACCGGTACAATGAGCAGTTCTTC.

The chain combines TRBV7-2 with TRBJ1-2, with unresolved D. The CDR3 consists of 14 residues. The germline V gene has CDR1 SGHTA and CDR2 FQGNSA. The ends were cut back, 7 bases at V and 8 bases at J, with 20 bases in the middle. The CDR3 DNA follows: TGTGCCAGCACCTCTTTCATGGTACTCGGGGGCTACACCTTC. Its translation: CASTSFMVLGGYTF.

The chain uses TRBV7-3 and TRBJ2-1, with a possible D match to TRBD2 (6 bases). The V gene lost 2 bases and the J gene lost 4 bases, with 9 bases spanning the gap. Germline lookup yields CDR1 SGHTA and CDR2 FQGTGA. CDR3 length equals 14 residues. CDR3 sequence: CASSLGLAYNEQFF. The CDR3 nucleotides are TGTGCCAGCAGCTTAGGCCTAGCGTACAATGAGCAGTTCTTC.